This TCR beta chain was retrieved from a study of blood T cell repertoires in COVID-19. Study in general: Acute-phase and convalescent COVID-19 samples originated in the United States, Italy and Spain. The cDNA or gDNA used as material had been derived from T cells, B-cell-depleted T cells, or PBMCs.

The CDR3 is made up of 13 amino acids. Trimming cost V 4 bases and J 4 bases; bases outside gene matches: 2. Germline loops: CDR1 SGHNT, CDR2 YYREEE (reference sequence). Profiling relied on immunoSEQ multiplex PCR, and the TCRdb table lists in-frame clones only, not all of them. Among some 160,000 clones, 65% to 80% were seen once, and the ten largest hold 15% to 20%. This clone has just one count. This rearrangement joins TRBV5-4 to TRBJ2-7; 10 nucleotides match TRBD2. Sequencing was done on a sample of PBMCs or T cells enriched from blood (not recorded which). The source of this sequence is a woman in her seventies in a cohort exposed to, infected with or recovered from COVID-19 (not recorded which). CDR3 loop: CASSSSGRYEQYF. DNA of the CDR3: TGTGCCAGCAGCAGTAGCGGGAGGTACGAGCAGTACTTC. Drawing the rest from reference TRBV5-4 and TRBJ2-7, the complete variable domain is ETGVTQSPTHLIKTRGQQVTLRCSSQSGHNTVSWYQQALGQGPQFIFQYYREEENGRGNFPPRFSGLQFPNYSSELNVNALELDDSALYLCASSSSGRYEQYFGPGTRLTVT.